One TCR beta chain is described in this entry. Its antigen is as yet unknown. Primers: 60 Vbeta forward and 13 Jbeta reverse. As processed by the authors: There were tens of millions of unique TCR beta chains by a later count, and approximately 11 million of them were shared. The repertoire was sequenced with immunoSEQ multiplex PCR; TCRdb's copy has only in-frame clones and lacks some. V and J calls and clone size are those listed in that table; D and trimming were worked out from the DNA. The sample records 95,000 to 110,000 clones, over 60% being singletons. The data originate from a study of cytomegalovirus exposure and HLA in healthy donors. Study-wide points: Most TCR sequences showed up rarely, but some public TCRs showed up in many donors. The study put 150 to 200 TCR beta chains on its list as cytomegalovirus-associated.

Though probably carrying unrecorded immune exposures, donors were nominally healthy at sampling. V was pared by 6 bases and J by 8 bases, with 10 bases of the junction left unmatched. CDR1 and CDR2 from the germline V gene are SEHNR and FQNEAQ (reference sequence). This CDR3 is built from 15 residues. The sequence came from a woman between 18 and 29 years old in good health and CMV-seropositive. The genes are TRBV7-9 and TRBJ2-1; TRBD1 aligns across 10 bases. Material: PBMCs. The CDR3 protein is CASRAPGQGPDEQFF. The CDR3 bases are TGTGCCAGCAGAGCCCCGGGACAGGGGCCGGATGAGCAGTTCTTC.